Following are 17 T cell receptor beta chains from one sample sequenced in a study of PD-1 blockade in classical Hodgkin lymphoma. Clones were sequenced by immunoSEQ multiplex PCR, and TCRdb holds only the in-frame ones, with some missing. The sample records approximately 52,000 clones, about nine tenths being singletons. Time point: cycle 4 day 1 (C4D1), after 5 to 7 weeks of nivolumab. Every patient relapsed after autologous stem cell transplantation, and brentuximab vedotin exposure varied. Specimen: peripheral blood mononuclear cells (PBMCs), collected before the fourth cycle of nivolumab. The source is a human donor with classical Hodgkin lymphoma.

This clone was recorded only once. J is TRBJ1-5 and V is TRBV4-1, with TRBD1 identical over 8 bases. The germline gives CDR1 MGHRA, CDR2 YSYEKL. Trimming cost V 2 bases and J 2 bases; bases outside gene matches: 5. This CDR3 is 16 amino acids long. This chain's CDR3 is CASSQSPGGRNQPQHF. CDR3 in DNA: TGCGCCAGCAGCCAAAGCCCAGGGGGCCGCAATCAGCCCCAGCATTTT.

This chain uses TRBV7-3 with TRBJ1-1, with TRBD1 matching 8 bases. Germline V lookup: CDR1 SGHTA, CDR2 FQGTGA. The CDR3 has 19 amino acids. Losses at the gene ends were 3 bases for V and 5 bases for J; bases not matched to a gene: 20. CDR3 nucleotide sequence: TGTGCCAGCAGCTTTGAGGTAAGTCAGGGGGCGAGGGTGAGGACTGAAGCTTTCTTT. Translated: CASSFEVSQGARVRTEAFF.

The chain has TRBV19 and TRBJ2-5; D perhaps matches TRBD2 (6 bases). There are 13 residues in the CDR3. The V gene lost 6 bases and the J gene lost 6 bases, with 14 bases spanning the gap. Germline V gene sequence: CDR1 LNHDA, CDR2 SQIVND (reference sequence). This CDR3 is CASRSLASKTQYF. The CDR3 coding sequence is TGTGCCAGTAGGTCCCTAGCGTCCAAGACCCAGTACTTC. Together with reference TRBV19 and TRBJ2-5, the CDR3 gives the full variable domain: DGGITQSPKYLFRKEGQNVTLSCEQNLNHDAMYWYRQDPGQGLRLIYYSQIVNDFQKGDIAEGYSVSREKKESFPLTVTSAQKNPTAFYLCASRSLASKTQYFGPGTRLLVL.

The gene calls are TRBV6-4 and TRBJ2-5, with 9 bases fitting TRBD1. The length of the CDR3 is 17 residues. Germline-derived CDR1 and CDR2 are MRHNA and SNTAGT. Unmatched junction bases numbered 10, after V lost 0 bases and J lost 5 bases. CDR3 amino acids: CASSDSDPDRGPETQYF. CDR3 coding DNA: TGTGCCAGCAGTGACTCGGATCCGGACAGGGGTCCTGAGACCCAGTACTTC.

The rearrangement uses TRBV6-1 and TRBJ1-2; a possible D gene is TRBD1 (5 bases). Trimming took off 2 bases at V and 2 bases at J, with 9 bases between the two ends. CDR1 and CDR2 from the germline V gene are MNHNS and SASEGT. The CDR3 totals 14 residues. DNA of the CDR3: TGTGCCAGCAGTGAATTTGAGGGGAACTATGGCTACACCTTC. Protein product: CASSEFEGNYGYTF.

The chain is built from TRBV18 and TRBJ1-1; the D gene is possibly TRBD1 (5 bases). The V end was cut by 2 bases, the J end by 4 bases, with 14 bases between. Germline V lookup: CDR1 KGHSH, CDR2 LQKENI. The CDR3 contains 15 residues. DNA of the CDR3: TGTGCCAGCTCACCAGGCATGGGGGGATCCACTGAAGCTTTCTTT. Encoded protein: CASSPGMGGSTEAFF.

V usage is TRBV27 and J usage is TRBJ2-7, with 9 bases identical to TRBD2. From germline, CDR1 is MNHEY and CDR2 SMNVEV (reference sequence). V lost 6 bases and J lost 7; bases outside the gene matches: 13. The CDR3 is 15 residues long. CDR3 amino acids: CASSITSAGGREQYF. For the CDR3, the DNA is TGTGCCAGCAGCATTACGTCCGCGGGAGGGCGTGAGCAGTACTTC.

This chain joins TRBV7-2 and TRBJ1-2; D perhaps matches TRBD1 (5 bases). From germline, CDR1 is SGHTA and CDR2 FQGNSA. This CDR3 region has 13 residues. Trimming removed 11 bases from V and 4 bases from J, with 17 bases in between. In DNA form, the CDR3 reads TGTGCCGCGATAAGGCAGGGCGGCTATGGCTACACCTTC. Translating it yields CAAIRQGGYGYTF.

The chain combines TRBV5-1 with TRBJ2-5; the D is unclear. The CDR3 sequence is 14 residues long. Germline V CDR1 and CDR2: SGHRS, YFSETQ. Trimming left V 2 bases short and J 0 bases short, with 8 bases between. This CDR3 reads CASSFWQDQETQYF. The CDR3 DNA is TGCGCCAGCAGCTTTTGGCAGGACCAAGAGACCCAGTACTTC. The full variable domain, rest sourced from reference TRBV5-1 and TRBJ2-5, is KAGVTQTPRYLIKTRGQQVTLSCSPISGHRSVSWYQQTPGQGLQFLFEYFSETQRNKGNFPGRFSGRQFSNSRSEMNVSTLELGDSALYLCASSFWQDQETQYFGPGTRLLVL.

This clone was observed a handful of times. The chain uses TRBV28 and TRBJ1-5; TRBD1 might be the D (5 bases). The CDR3 consists of 14 residues. The ends were cut back, 5 bases at V and 4 bases at J, with 12 bases in the middle. CDR1 MDHEN and CDR2 SYDVKM come from the germline V gene. The CDR3 protein is CASSPGGDNQPQHF. For the CDR3, the DNA is TGTGCCAGCAGTCCCGGGGGAGATAATCAGCCCCAGCATTTT.

CDR3 in DNA: TGTGCCAGCAGCTCAAGGACAGGCTTTTGGGGTGCTAATGAAAAACTGTTTTTT. Its protein is CASSSRTGFWGANEKLFF. The chain couples TRBV13 to TRBJ1-4; 7 bases align to TRBD1. The trim removed 4 bases at V and 3 bases at J, leaving 14 bases unmatched. Germline V lookup: CDR1 PRHDT, CDR2 FYEKMQ (reference sequence). The CDR3 consists of 18 residues.

The rearrangement uses TRBV5-4 and TRBJ2-5; tentative D call: TRBD1 (5 bases). This CDR3 is built from 14 residues. CDR1 SGHNT and CDR2 YYREEE come from the germline V gene (reference sequence). Trimming removed 2 bases from V and 1 base from J, with 9 bases in between. The CDR3 region has the DNA TGTGCCAGCAGCTTTAGGGGCGGCCAAGAGACCCAGTACTTC. This gives the protein CASSFRGGQETQYF. Full variable domain (remainder filled in from reference TRBV5-4 and TRBJ2-5): ETGVTQSPTHLIKTRGQQVTLRCSSQSGHNTVSWYQQALGQGPQFIFQYYREEENGRGNFPPRFSGLQFPNYSSELNVNALELDDSALYLCASSFRGGQETQYFGPGTRLLVL.

The chain combines TRBV9 with TRBJ2-1; TRBD2 matches at 13 bases. V dropped 4 bases and J dropped 4; count of bases not matched to a gene: 5. CDR1 and CDR2 from the germline V gene are SGDLS and YYNGEE. The CDR3 contains 16 residues. This CDR3 reads CASSPKGLAGYNEQFF. In DNA, the CDR3 is TGTGCCAGCAGCCCCAAGGGACTAGCGGGGTACAATGAGCAGTTCTTC.

The chain employs TRBV27 and TRBJ2-2; unclear D gene. The CDR3 totals 14 residues. Germline V gene sequence: CDR1 MNHEY, CDR2 SMNVEV (reference sequence). The V end lost 8 bases, the J end lost 4 bases, and 14 bases lay between the germline ends. CDR3 bases: TGTGCCAGCGGGTCATTAGACCCCACCGGGGAGCTGTTTTTT. As protein: CASGSLDPTGELFF.

V gene TRBV5-1 combines with J gene TRBJ2-1, with D tentatively TRBD2 (6 bases). The CDR3 has 13 residues. Between the trimmed V and J ends, which lost 1 base and 9 bases, there was a span of 11 bases. Germline CDR1 and CDR2: SGHRS and YFSETQ. The CDR3 protein is CASSLPGRIEQFF. The CDR3 DNA reads as TGCGCCAGCAGCTTGCCAGGGAGGATTGAGCAGTTCTTC.

The V call is TRBV5-1, the J call TRBJ2-7; a weak D match, TRBD1 (6 bases). The CDR3 spans 13 residues. V lost 1 base to trimming and J lost 4 bases, with 9 bases between them. Germline CDR1 and CDR2: SGHRS and YFSETQ. The CDR3 loop reads CASSLRTDYEQYF. CDR3 in DNA: TGCGCCAGCAGCTTGCGGACAGATTACGAGCAGTACTTC. Supplemented by reference TRBV5-1 and TRBJ2-7, the full variable domain reads KAGVTQTPRYLIKTRGQQVTLSCSPISGHRSVSWYQQTPGQGLQFLFEYFSETQRNKGNFPGRFSGRQFSNSRSEMNVSTLELGDSALYLCASSLRTDYEQYFGPGTRLTVT.

The chain has TRBV4-2 and TRBJ2-3; D unclear. The V gene's germline CDR1 is LGHNA and CDR2 YNFKEQ. This CDR3 contains 14 residues. The V end was cut by 1 base, the J end by 2 bases, with 7 bases between. The CDR3 sequence: CASSQGGNTDTQYF. In DNA, the CDR3 is TGTGCCAGCAGCCAAGGAGGTAACACAGATACGCAGTATTTT.